This T cell receptor beta chain comes out of a study of metastatic and nonmetastatic thyroid tumors. Study background: From malignant and benign thyroid patients, repertoires in blood and in tumor or nodule tissue were compared. The study, taken as a whole, reports: Reports indicated that malignant thyroid tumors showed significantly higher TCR beta diversity than benign nodules did, in blood and tumor.

The CDR3 length is 16 residues. CDR1 is DFQATT, CDR2 SNEGSKA, per germline (reference sequence). The J segment lost 0 bases and the V segment lost 5 bases, leaving 10 bases of the junction unmatched. Thyroid surgery was performed in patients who had received no treatment beforehand. In the original processing: CDR3 differences across clinicopathological groups were used to build a distant-metastasis classifier for papillary thyroid cancer. TCRdb called clones again from the PCR reads with MiXCR. These V and J calls derive from TCRdb rather than the authors' analysis. This sample carries 12,000 or so clones, 9% to 15% of them seen once, and the ten largest clones take approximately 12%. This clone was seen many times. The antigen remains undetermined.

The TCR comes from a female donor with papillary thyroid cancer or a benign thyroid nodule (not recorded which). Some clones in this sample may be carry-over from other donors' samples. Sequenced: blood. The chain has TRBV20-1 and TRBJ2-7, with TRBD2 matching over 10 bases. CDR3 loop: CSASTSGTSVSYEQYF. CDR3 nucleotides: TGCAGTGCTTCAACTTCCGGGACTAGCGTCTCCTACGAGCAGTACTTC.